The 19 T cell receptor beta chains below all came from one sample that was sequenced in a study of cytomegalovirus exposure and HLA in healthy donors. It was with 60 Vbeta and 13 Jbeta primers that the PCR ran. Measured with immunoSEQ multiplex PCR; TCRdb has only the in-frame clones, and not every one. The data show around 280,000 clones, with 80% to 90% seen just once and roughly 2% held by the top ten. Sequencing was performed on PBMCs. The receptors were sampled from a woman aged 18-35 years in good health and CMV-seronegative.

The chain joins TRBV19 to TRBJ2-5, with 12 bases lining up with TRBD2. The CDR3 covers 17 residues. V lost 6 bases and J lost 4; bases outside the gene matches: 12. Per the germline V gene, CDR1 is LNHDA and CDR2 is SQIVND (reference sequence). The CDR3 protein is CASRGLAGRKTGETQYF. The CDR3 DNA is TGTGCCAGTAGAGGACTAGCGGGGAGAAAAACGGGAGAGACCCAGTACTTC.

This clone was picked up one time. The rearrangement joins TRBV30 to TRBJ2-7; 12 positions agree with TRBD2. From germline, CDR1 is GTSNPN and CDR2 SVGIG (reference sequence). The V and J ends lost 5 bases and 3 bases, in that order; junction bases with no gene match: 8. The CDR3 has 15 amino acids. CDR3 region: CAWAYGLAGNYEQYF. The DNA for the CDR3 is TGTGCCTGGGCCTATGGACTAGCGGGGAACTACGAGCAGTACTTC. Using reference TRBV30 and TRBJ2-7 for the parts outside the CDR3, the full variable domain is SQTIHQWPATLVQPVGSPLSLECTVEGTSNPNLYWYRQAAGRGLQLLFYSVGIGQISSEVPQNLSASRPQDRQFILSSKKLLLSDSGFYLCAWAYGLAGNYEQYFGPGTRLTVT.

The V and J genes are TRBV21-1 and TRBJ2-1; the tabulated D call, TRBD1, remains unverified against the DNA. TRBV21-1 is termed a pseudogene. The CDR3 covers 13 residues. CDR3 bases: TGTGCCAGCAGCACAAGGGCCGACAGGGAGCAGTTCTTC. It codes for CASSTRADREQFF.

The V gene is TRBV11-2, the J gene TRBJ1-5, with 8 bases fitting TRBD1. Unmatched junction bases numbered 5, after V lost 3 bases and J lost 4 bases. Germline V CDR1 and CDR2: SGHAT, FQNNGV. The CDR3 runs 15 residues. The DNA of the CDR3 is TGTGCCAGCAGCTTGGGGACAGGATGGAATCAGCCCCAGCATTTT. Its protein is CASSLGTGWNQPQHF.

The chain combines TRBV2 with TRBJ2-1; 8 bases match TRBD2. Germline loops: CDR1 SNHLY, CDR2 FYNNEI. The ends lost 6 bases at V and 10 bases at J; junction bases unmatched: 11. The CDR3 totals 14 residues. The CDR3 nucleotides read TGTGCCAGCAGGGAGCGGGGGCGCGGATGGGAGCAGTTCTTC. Encoded protein: CASRERGRGWEQFF.

This clone was found a few times. The chain carries TRBV7-2 and TRBJ2-7, with TRBD1 identical over 9 bases. The CDR3 length is 14 residues. The ends lost 2 bases at V and 3 bases at J; junction bases unmatched: 2. The germline V gene has CDR1 SGHTA and CDR2 FQGNSA. The CDR3 loop reads CASSLRDRVYEQYF. The CDR3 coding sequence is TGTGCCAGCAGCTTAAGGGACAGGGTCTACGAGCAGTACTTC.

In DNA form, the CDR3 reads TGCAGCGTTGACAACGGGAGGAATGAAAAACTGTTTTTT. Translation: CSVDNGRNEKLFF. This sequence joins TRBV29-1 and TRBJ1-4; D is unclear. Germline-derived CDR1 and CDR2 are SQVTM and ANQGSEA. CDR3 size: 13 residues. The V end was cut by 3 bases, the J end by 5 bases, with 10 bases between.

The chain carries TRBV5-8 and TRBJ1-1, with D possibly matching TRBD1 (5 bases). The germline V and J ends were trimmed by 1 base and 1 base, with 14 bases remaining between them. The germline V gene has CDR1 SGHTS and CDR2 YDEGEE. There are 16 residues in the CDR3. In DNA form, the CDR3 reads TGTGCCAGCAGCTTGTGGGGGGGGATGACGAACACTGAAGCTTTCTTT. As protein: CASSLWGGMTNTEAFF.

This rearrangement joins TRBV5-6 to TRBJ1-5; the match to TRBD1 covers 7 bases. Germline V gene lookup returns CDR1 SGHDT and CDR2 YYEEEE. The CDR3 consists of 15 residues. V shed 3 bases and J 0 bases; nucleotides not matched to a gene: 3. The CDR3 sequence is CASSSTGVSNQPQHF. As DNA, the CDR3 is TGTGCCAGCAGCTCTACAGGGGTTAGCAATCAGCCCCAGCATTTT.

The rearrangement joins TRBV10-3 to TRBJ2-7, with D maybe TRBD2 (5 bases). The CDR3 sequence is 14 residues long. Per germline, CDR1 ENHRY and CDR2 SYGVKD. Trimming left V 2 bases short and J 2 bases short, with 10 bases between. CDR3 protein: CAISETTTPYEQYF. CDR3 DNA: TGTGCCATCAGTGAGACGACTACCCCCTACGAGCAGTACTTC.

This rearrangement joins TRBV2 to TRBJ1-3; 7 bases align to TRBD1. Germline V gives CDR1 SNHLY, CDR2 FYNNEI. The length of the CDR3 is 15 residues. The trim removed 7 bases at V and 0 bases at J, leaving 6 bases unmatched. The CDR3 is CASKPDRSSGNTIYF. CDR3 bases: TGTGCCAGCAAACCGGACAGGAGCTCTGGAAACACCATATATTTT.

The chain links TRBV2 to TRBJ2-3; D unclear. Deletions cut 7 bases from V and 0 bases from J, with 14 bases between. There are 15 residues in the CDR3. Germline-derived CDR1 and CDR2 are SNHLY and FYNNEI. Written as DNA, the CDR3 is TGTGCCAGCATGGGCTACCCGTCTAGCACAGATACGCAGTATTTT. Its protein is CASMGYPSSTDTQYF.

The J gene is TRBJ2-5, the V gene TRBV10-2; 12 nucleotides line up with TRBD2. The V gene's germline CDR1 is WSHSY and CDR2 SAAADI. The CDR3 length is 15 residues. V lost 3 bases and J lost 4; bases outside the gene matches: 3. The CDR3 reads CASSETSGGLETQYF. The CDR3 coding sequence is TGCGCCAGCAGTGAAACTAGCGGGGGGCTAGAGACCCAGTACTTC.

The chain has TRBV5-6 and TRBJ1-1, with a possible D match to TRBD1 (6 bases). Trimming left V 0 bases short and J 4 bases short, with 16 bases between. Germline CDR1 and CDR2: SGHDT and YYEEEE. This CDR3 is 16 amino acids long. CDR3 nucleotide sequence: TGTGCCAGCAGCTTGGACTGGGAGGGGGTCACCACTGAAGCTTTCTTT. Protein sequence: CASSLDWEGVTTEAFF.

The V gene is TRBV14, the J gene TRBJ2-5; 8 bases are a match to TRBD2. The CDR3 has 16 amino acids. CDR1 and CDR2 from the germline V gene are SGHDN and FVKESK. The junction had 5 bases not matched to a gene; V was cut back by 1 base and J by 1 base. The CDR3: CASSQVQRGPQETQYF. CDR3 DNA sequence: TGTGCCAGCAGCCAAGTCCAGCGGGGGCCCCAAGAGACCCAGTACTTC.

This chain's CDR3 is CASHVPAGPNTEAFF. CDR3 nucleotides: TGTGCCAGCCACGTACCGGCAGGGCCGAACACTGAAGCTTTCTTT. The chain joins TRBV7-9 to TRBJ1-1, with a weak D call TRBD1 (5 bases). V was pared by 8 bases and J by 1 base, with 17 bases between. There are 15 residues in the CDR3. Germline V lookup: CDR1 SEHNR, CDR2 FQNEAQ (reference sequence).

This chain joins TRBV10-3 and TRBJ2-5; D is ambiguous. The V gene lost 4 bases and the J gene lost 1 base, with 13 bases spanning the gap. Germline CDR1 ENHRY, CDR2 SYGVKD. The CDR3 length is 15 residues. The CDR3 region is CAISGYREPQETQYF. For the CDR3, the DNA is TGTGCCATCAGTGGTTACCGCGAGCCCCAAGAGACCCAGTACTTC.

The chain is built from TRBV18 and TRBJ1-6; D call uncertain. Looked up from germline, CDR1 is KGHSH and CDR2 is LQKENI. The ends were cut back, 3 bases at V and 8 bases at J, with 8 bases in the middle. The CDR3 runs 13 residues. DNA of the CDR3: TGTGCCAGCTCACCGTCGAGTTATTCACCCCTCCACTTT. Its translation: CASSPSSYSPLHF.

The V gene is TRBV9, the J gene TRBJ2-1; 7 nucleotides align to TRBD1. The CDR3 length is 14 residues. Germline values: CDR1 SGDLS, CDR2 YYNGEE. V lost 2 bases to trimming and J lost 7 bases; unmatched junction nucleotides: 6. The CDR3 DNA reads TGTGCCAGCAGCGTGAGCAGGGGGTGGAATGAGCAGTTCTTC. Translated: CASSVSRGWNEQFF.